This TCR beta chain was retrieved from a study of shared clonotypes between healthy human individuals. Assay used: immunoSEQ multiplex PCR; TCRdb lists only in-frame clones, some missing. The data contain more than 1.2 million clones, approximately 98.5% of them singletons. Germline assignment: CDR1 SGDLS and CDR2 YYNGEE. CDR3 length: 13 residues. V was trimmed by 4 bases and J by 2 bases, leaving 10 bases between them. V usage is TRBV9 and J usage is TRBJ2-7, with D uncertain. Source material: naive CD4+ T cells sorted from blood. Described subset: CD45RA+ positively selected. The TCR was taken from a man aged 25-40 years in good health. Here the CDR3 reads CASSPGPAYEQYF. CDR3 in DNA: TGTGCCAGCAGCCCTGGACCCGCCTACGAGCAGTACTTC. Variable domain in full (rest from reference TRBV9 and TRBJ2-7): DSGVTQTPKHLITATGQRVTLRCSPRSGDLSVYWYQQSLDQGLQFLIQYYNGEERAKGNILERFSAQQFPDLHSELNLSSLELGDSALYFCASSPGPAYEQYFGPGTRLTVT.